Sequencing of this T cell receptor beta chain was carried out in a study of blood T cell repertoires in COVID-19. For the study at large: The United States, Italy and Spain provided the acute and convalescent COVID-19 samples. PBMCs, B-cell-depleted T cells, or T cells were the source of the cDNA or gDNA that made up the material.

There are a few counts of this clone. What the recovered Cohort 3 donors had was two negative PCRs, clearance, or symptom resolution. Sequenced by immunoSEQ multiplex PCR; TCRdb stores in-frame clones only, minus some. The repertoire has about 300,000 clones, more than 75% of them found once; the top ten carry 10%. CDR3 size: 15 residues. Trimming took 4 bases from V and 2 from J; bases not matched to a gene: 4. Germline CDR1 and CDR2: LNHNV and YYDKDF (reference sequence). The sequencing sample was made of PBMCs or T cells enriched from blood (not recorded which). This receptor was identified in a woman under 30 who had recovered from COVID-19. The chain uses TRBV15 and TRBJ1-3; 8 nucleotides line up with TRBD1. The CDR3 DNA sequence: TGTGCCACCAGCACCGGACAGGGAACTGGAAACACCATATATTTT. Its translation: CATSTGQGTGNTIYF.